These T cell receptor beta chains were read from a single sample in a study of graft-versus-host responses after intestinal transplantation. The table came from immunoSEQ multiplex PCR; TCRdb's copy has only in-frame clones and leaves some out. The sample carries about 23,000 clones, approximately 90% recorded once. Source: PBMCs, taken just over 38 days after intestinal transplant. These receptors were obtained from a human patient who received an intestinal transplant, so some T cells may come from the graft donor. Each CDR3 is given with its conserved first and last residue. The D gene is left open where the match is weak. Clone size is shown for a subset of rows, as once, few, many or a class of expanded clone.

abundance,j_gene,v_gene,d_gene,CDR3aa,CDR3nt
once,TRBJ1-4,TRBV4-1,NA,CASSRKFGTHEKLFF,TGCGCCAGCAGCCGAAAGTTCGGGACCCACGAAAAACTGTTTTTT
NA,TRBJ2-5,TRBV5-1,NA,CASSLEETQYF,TGCGCCAGCAGCTTGGAAGAGACCCAGTACTTC
once,TRBJ1-1,TRBV13,NA,CASSPLRQPEAFF,TGTGCCAGCAGCCCCCTCCGACAGCCTGAAGCTTTCTTT
NA,TRBJ2-3,TRBV13,TRBD2,CASSSTGLAGSGVGDTQYF,TGTGCCAGCAGCTCGACGGGACTAGCGGGATCGGGCGTCGGAGATACGCAGTATTTT
NA,TRBJ1-3,TRBV7-9,NA,CASSSCCIRGRENTIYF,TGTGCCAGCAGCTCTTGTTGTATTAGGGGCCGAGAAAACACCATATATTTT
NA,TRBJ2-2,TRBV7-8,NA,CASSTPQNTGELFF,TGTGCCAGCAGTACCCCTCAGAACACCGGGGAGCTGTTTTTT
NA,TRBJ1-1,TRBV15,NA,CATSRDGRGTEAFF,TGTGCCACCAGCAGAGATGGTAGAGGAACTGAAGCTTTCTTT
NA,TRBJ2-7,TRBV27,TRBD1,CASSPIVKGAHYYEQYF,TGTGCCAGCAGTCCAATTGTGAAGGGGGCGCACTACTACGAGCAGTACTTC
NA,TRBJ2-1,TRBV5-8,TRBD2,CASSSDTSGTYNEQFF,TGTGCCAGCAGCTCGGACACTAGCGGTACCTACAATGAGCAGTTCTTC
NA,TRBJ2-1,TRBV18,TRBD1,CASSRTGDNEQFF,TGTGCCAGCTCACGAACAGGGGACAATGAGCAGTTCTTC
NA,TRBJ2-7,TRBV28,NA,CASSLGTGTAEQYF,TGTGCCAGCAGTTTAGGGACCGGAACGGCCGAGCAGTACTTC
NA,TRBJ2-5,TRBV2,NA,CASNWRGRETQYF,TGTGCCAGCAATTGGCGCGGTCGAGAGACCCAGTACTTC
NA,TRBJ1-1,TRBV19,NA,CASSEGQNTEAFF,TGTGCCAGTAGTGAGGGGCAGAACACTGAAGCTTTCTTT
NA,TRBJ1-4,TRBV9,NA,CASSARSGSTNEKLFF,TGTGCCAGCAGCGCTAGATCGGGATCAACTAATGAAAAACTGTTTTTT
NA,TRBJ2-3,TRBV6-6,TRBD2,CASNSGAGNTQYF,TGTGCCAGCAATAGCGGGGCGGGAAATACGCAGTATTTT
NA,TRBJ1-1,TRBV7-8,NA,CASSPVVRPNTEAFF,TGTGCCAGCAGCCCGGTCGTTAGACCTAACACTGAAGCTTTCTTT
NA,TRBJ1-1,TRBV30,TRBD1,CAWSVTGDTEAFF,TGTGCCTGGAGTGTCACAGGGGACACTGAAGCTTTCTTT
NA,TRBJ2-7,TRBV11-3,NA,CASSLDGFEQYF,TGTGCCAGCAGCTTAGACGGGTTCGAGCAGTACTTC
NA,TRBJ1-1,TRBV28,NA,CASSSAGNTEAFF,TGTGCCAGCAGTTCCGCGGGGAACACTGAAGCTTTCTTT
NA,TRBJ2-3,TRBV28,NA,CASSSGWGASTDTQYF,TGTGCCAGCAGTTCCGGTTGGGGGGCCAGCACAGATACGCAGTATTTT
NA,TRBJ2-7,TRBV18,NA,CASSPVRGYEQYF,TGTGCCAGCTCACCAGTGAGAGGGTACGAGCAGTACTTC
NA,TRBJ2-3,TRBV6-1,NA,CASSEAPLVDTQYF,TGTGCCAGCAGTGAAGCCCCACTAGTAGATACGCAGTATTTT
NA,TRBJ2-7,TRBV27,TRBD2,CASSYRPRGWNSGSVTYEQYF,TGTGCCAGCAGTTACCGCCCCCGGGGGTGGAATAGCGGGAGTGTGACCTACGAGCAGTACTTC
once,TRBJ2-7,TRBV7-2,TRBD1,CASSLLTGARDEQYF,TGTGCCAGCAGCTTATTGACAGGGGCCAGGGACGAGCAGTACTTC
NA,TRBJ2-7,TRBV27,NA,CASSLGGNEQYF,TGTGCCAGCAGTTTGGGGGGAAACGAGCAGTACTTC
NA,TRBJ1-2,TRBV29-1,TRBD1,CSVVARTGGIYGYTF,TGCAGCGTTGTAGCGAGGACAGGGGGCATCTATGGCTACACCTTC
NA,TRBJ1-5,TRBV5-1,NA,CASSHNPGGYQPQHF,TGCGCCAGCAGCCACAACCCCGGGGGTTATCAGCCCCAGCATTTT
once,TRBJ1-1,TRBV11-2,NA,CASGGPWTEAFF,TGTGCCAGCGGCGGACCCTGGACTGAAGCTTTCTTT
NA,TRBJ2-5,TRBV7-2,NA,CASSLIGLPELEQYF,TGTGCCAGCAGCCTCATTGGACTCCCCGAACTAGAGCAGTACTTC
NA,TRBJ2-5,TRBV5-5,TRBD1,CASTDLQGGETQYF,TGTGCCAGCACCGACCTACAGGGGGGAGAGACCCAGTACTTC
NA,TRBJ1-4,TRBV6-1,TRBD1,CASSGRQGGSTNEKLFF,TGTGCCAGCAGTGGCCGACAGGGGGGCTCAACTAATGAAAAACTGTTTTTT
NA,TRBJ1-1,TRBV4-1,TRBD1,CASSQDNPTGAGEAFF,TGCGCCAGCAGCCAAGATAACCCGACAGGGGCCGGAGAAGCTTTCTTT
NA,TRBJ2-1,TRBV9,TRBD2,CASSFWRENNEQFF,TGTGCCAGCAGCTTTTGGCGGGAGAACAATGAGCAGTTCTTC
NA,TRBJ1-5,TRBV28,NA,CASSFRWREAHLTPQHF,TGTGCCAGCAGTTTTAGATGGCGAGAGGCGCATTTAACGCCCCAGCATTTT
NA,TRBJ1-1,TRBV9,TRBD1,CASSVRTGEAEAFF,TGTGCCAGCAGCGTTAGGACAGGGGAGGCTGAAGCTTTCTTT
NA,TRBJ2-1,TRBV28,TRBD2,CASSLSSGSMNEQFF,TGTGCCAGCAGTTTATCTAGCGGGAGTATGAATGAGCAGTTCTTC
NA,TRBJ2-2,TRBV30,NA,CAWSVGTTNTGELFF,TGTGCCTGGAGTGTTGGGACAACGAACACCGGGGAGCTGTTTTTT
NA,TRBJ2-5,TRBV28,NA,CASSLESGHAWGGEVQQETQYF,TGTGCCAGCAGTTTAGAATCAGGACACGCCTGGGGCGGGGAGGTCCAACAAGAGACCCAGTACTTC
NA,TRBJ1-5,TRBV15,NA,CATSRDHCGNQPQHF,NA
NA,TRBJ1-4,TRBV19,NA,CASSDSWGEKLFF,TGTGCCAGTTCTGACAGCTGGGGTGAAAAACTGTTTTTT
NA,TRBJ1-2,TRBV5-4,NA,CASIDRLPGKTYGYTF,TGTGCCAGCATAGACCGCTTACCAGGAAAGACCTATGGCTACACCTTC
NA,TRBJ1-2,TRBV30,TRBD1,CAWSLLGQGNYGYTF,TGTGCCTGGAGTCTACTGGGACAGGGTAACTATGGCTACACCTTC
few,TRBJ2-7,TRBV5-8,NA,CASSLGQGGEQYF,TGTGCCAGCAGCTTGGGGCAGGGAGGCGAGCAGTACTTC
NA,TRBJ1-2,TRBV11-2,TRBD1,CASSQGGTGLYYGYTF,TGTGCCAGCAGCCAAGGCGGGACAGGGCTTTACTATGGCTACACCTTC
NA,TRBJ1-5,TRBV27,NA,CASSPISPGLRVHSGNQPQHF,TGTGCCAGCAGCCCCATATCCCCGGGGCTCAGAGTCCATAGCGGCAATCAGCCCCAGCATTTT
NA,TRBJ2-1,TRBV12-1,NA,CASTLAREPHEQFF,TGTGCCAGCACCCTAGCTCGGGAGCCCCATGAGCAGTTCTTC
once,TRBJ2-2,TRBV4-3,NA,CASAVHANTGELFF,TGCGCCAGCGCAGTTCACGCGAACACCGGGGAGCTGTTTTTT
NA,TRBJ1-4,TRBV28,NA,CASSAHRVLLSTNEKLFF,TGTGCCAGCAGTGCTCACAGGGTCCTCCTTTCAACTAATGAAAAACTGTTTTTT
NA,TRBJ2-7,TRBV7-9,TRBD2,CASSHGTTPYEQYF,TGTGCCAGCAGCCACGGGACTACCCCCTACGAGCAGTACTTC
NA,TRBJ2-7,TRBV4-1,TRBD1,CASSQAGTGLYEQYF,TGCGCCAGCAGCCAAGCCGGGACAGGGCTGTACGAGCAGTACTTC
NA,TRBJ1-1,TRBV6-1,NA,CASSLVEGNTEAFF,TGTGCCAGCAGTTTAGTCGAGGGAAACACTGAAGCTTTCTTT
once,TRBJ2-6,TRBV9,TRBD1,CASSPQGQRPSGANVLTF,TGTGCCAGCAGCCCCCAGGGACAGCGACCGTCTGGGGCCAACGTCCTGACTTTC
once,TRBJ1-5,TRBV2,NA,CASSEGAASNQPQHF,TGTGCCAGCAGTGAGGGGGCTGCCAGCAATCAGCCCCAGCATTTT
NA,TRBJ2-3,TRBV5-1,NA,CASSLSAGDTQYF,TGCGCCAGCAGCTTGTCGGCGGGGGATACGCAGTATTTT
NA,TRBJ2-1,TRBV28,TRBD2,CASSFETSGALSSYNEQFF,TGTGCCAGCAGTTTTGAGACTAGCGGGGCTTTAAGCTCCTACAATGAGCAGTTCTTC
NA,TRBJ2-5,TRBV19,NA,CARTGEETQYF,TGTGCCAGGACAGGCGAAGAGACCCAGTACTTC
NA,TRBJ1-2,TRBV9,NA,CASSVARDYGYTF,TGTGCCAGCAGCGTCGCCCGAGACTATGGCTACACCTTC
NA,TRBJ2-3,TRBV5-1,NA,CASSAPRRTDTQYF,TGCGCCAGCAGCGCCCCCCGCCGAACAGATACGCAGTATTTT
NA,TRBJ2-3,TRBV6-5,NA,CASSYRSTSTDTQYF,TGTGCCAGCAGTTACCGGTCGACTAGCACAGATACGCAGTATTTT
NA,TRBJ1-1,TRBV19,NA,CASSEEMNTEAFF,TGTGCCAGTAGTGAGGAAATGAACACTGAAGCTTTCTTT